The rows below give T cell receptor beta chains drawn from one sample of a study of cytomegalovirus exposure and HLA in healthy donors. TCRdb keeps only in-frame clones here, not all; method: immunoSEQ multiplex PCR. The sample yields fewer than 200,000 clones, about 85% seen once. Sequenced input: PBMCs. These receptors were taken from a man aged 18 to 29 in good health and CMV-seropositive. Both conserved end residues are part of each CDR3. D genes are given only for firm matches. A clone size is listed for some rows: how often the clone was seen (once, few, many), or a class if it is expanded.

size	J	V	D	DNA	CDR3
-	TRBJ1-1	TRBV7-2	-	TGTGCCAGCAGCTTAGTATCCTTGAACACTGAAGCTTTCTTT	CASSLVSLNTEAFF
-	TRBJ2-5	TRBV19	TRBD1	TGTGCCAGTAAACCGGGACAGGAGGGGGAGACCCAGTACTTC	CASKPGQEGETQYF
-	TRBJ1-5	TRBV6-5	TRBD1	TGTGCCAGCAGTTCGTTGACAGGGGCGGGGCAGCCCCAGCATTTT	CASSSLTGAGQPQHF
-	TRBJ1-3	TRBV30	TRBD1	TGTGCCTGGAGTGCCCGCCCCCGGGACAGGGAGGCTGGAAACACCATATATTTT	CAWSARPRDREAGNTIYF
-	TRBJ2-1	TRBV19	TRBD1	TGTGCCAGTACCAGACAGGGGTACAATGAGCAGTTCTTC	CASTRQGYNEQFF
once	TRBJ1-4	TRBV27	-	TGTGCCAGCAGTTTAGCCTCAGGGTTCAATGAAAAACTGTTTTTT	CASSLASGFNEKLFF
-	TRBJ2-3	TRBV7-2	TRBD2	TGTGCCAGCAGTTTTAGACTAGCGGGCAGCACAGATACGCAGTATTTT	CASSFRLAGSTDTQYF
once	TRBJ2-3	TRBV29-1	-	TGCAGCGTTGTTACCGCGAGGTCCCGCACAGATACGCAGTATTTT	CSVVTARSRTDTQYF
-	TRBJ2-3	TRBV4-3	-	TGCGCCAGCAGCCAAGATTCGGGAACAGATACGCAGTATTTT	CASSQDSGTDTQYF
-	TRBJ2-7	TRBV19	TRBD1	TGTGCCAGTAGTCCCCGGGACAGGGGGACCTACGAGCAGTACTTC	CASSPRDRGTYEQYF
once	TRBJ1-1	TRBV20-1	-	TGCAGTGCTGGTGACAGTGAAGCTTTCTTT	CSAGDSEAFF
-	TRBJ1-4	TRBV2	TRBD1	TGTGCCAGCAGACCCGGGACAGGGGTATACTCCCGACTGTTTTTT	CASRPGTGVYSRLFF
-	TRBJ2-7	TRBV19	TRBD2	TGTGCCAGTAGTATTGGGACTAGTCTCGACGAGCAGTACTTC	CASSIGTSLDEQYF
once	TRBJ2-1	TRBV7-2	-	TGTGCCAGCAGCTTGCAGGGGGGCCAGTTCTTC	CASSLQGGQFF
-	TRBJ2-3	TRBV15	-	TGTGCCACCAGCTCGGCGGGTTCGGGCCTGACAGATACGCAGTATTTT	CATSSAGSGLTDTQYF
-	TRBJ2-3	TRBV5-1	TRBD2	TGCGCCAGCAGCTTGGGTAGCGGGTCGCAAGATACGCAGTATTTT	CASSLGSGSQDTQYF
-	TRBJ1-6	TRBV4-3	TRBD1	TGCGCCAGCAGCCAATTTATCGATCGGGGACAGGGAAATTCACCCCTCCACTTT	CASSQFIDRGQGNSPLHF
-	TRBJ1-1	TRBV5-4	-	TGTGCCAGCAGTATGGGTGCTCTAGGTCGCACTGAAGCTTTCTTT	CASSMGALGRTEAFF
-	TRBJ1-2	TRBV7-2	TRBD1	TGTGCCAGCAGCCCCGTTGGGACAGGGATTAGGGCTAACTATGGCTACACCTTC	CASSPVGTGIRANYGYTF
-	TRBJ1-2	TRBV6-1	-	TGTGCCAGCAGTGAAGCGCCTGTTGACACCTACTATGGCTACACCTTC	CASSEAPVDTYYGYTF
-	TRBJ1-1	TRBV6-5	-	TGTGCCAGCAGCCAGAGGGACACTGAAGCTTTCTTT	CASSQRDTEAFF
few	TRBJ2-2	TRBV5-6	-	TGTGCCAGCAGCTTGTTTGGGAGGAACACCGGGGAGCTGTTTTTT	CASSLFGRNTGELFF
-	TRBJ1-5	TRBV18	-	TGTGCCAGCTCACCATTTAGGGAGGGCCATCAGCCCCAGCATTTT	CASSPFREGHQPQHF
-	TRBJ2-3	TRBV14	TRBD2	TGTGCCAGCAGCCAGAGGGGACTAGCGACAGATACGCAGTATTTT	CASSQRGLATDTQYF
-	TRBJ1-1	TRBV6-5	TRBD1	TGTGCCAGCAGCTACGGGACAGCGAATGAAGCTTTCTTT	CASSYGTANEAFF
-	TRBJ2-1	TRBV5-1	-	TGCGCCAGCAGCTTGGCCGGGACCTACAATGAGCAGTTCTTC	CASSLAGTYNEQFF
-	TRBJ1-1	TRBV6-8	-	TGTGCCAGCAGTAGCCCACAAGGGGAGGTGGTGTGGACTGAAGCTTTCTTT	CASSSPQGEVVWTEAFF
-	TRBJ1-3	TRBV7-3	-	TGTGCCAGCAGCCCCTCCGGGGGGGGCTCTGGAAACACCATATATTTT	CASSPSGGGSGNTIYF
once	TRBJ2-7	TRBV10-3	-	TGTGCCATCAGTGAGCCCCCGGGTCCAATCTCCTCCGAGCAGTACTTC	CAISEPPGPISSEQYF
-	TRBJ2-1	TRBV5-1	TRBD2	TGCGCCAGCAGCTTGGTAGGTGGGACTAGCGGGGGGGCTCTTTCCGAGCAGTTCTTC	CASSLVGGTSGGALSEQFF
-	TRBJ1-5	TRBV7-8	-	TGTGCCAGCAGCCCAGACCGACAGGCGGCGAGGGGTCAGCCCCAGCATTTT	CASSPDRQAARGQPQHF
-	TRBJ1-1	TRBV7-2	-	TGTGCCAGCAGCTTAGAAACAGGGAGCACTGAAGCTTTCTTT	CASSLETGSTEAFF
-	TRBJ1-6	TRBV6-1	TRBD1	TGTGCCAGCAGTGGGGACAGGGGATCACCCCTCCACTTT	CASSGDRGSPLHF
-	TRBJ2-1	TRBV25-1	-	TGTGCCAGCAGTTGGCACGAAACAATGAATGAGCAGTTCTTC	CASSWHETMNEQFF
-	TRBJ1-1	TRBV13	TRBD1	TGTGCCAGCAGCACGGCACAGGGGGGGAACACTGAAGCTTTCTTT	CASSTAQGGNTEAFF
-	TRBJ1-4	TRBV4-3	-	TGCGCCAGCAGCCAAGATCGACAGCTCTTTGGAAAACTGTTTTTT	CASSQDRQLFGKLFF
once	TRBJ2-5	TRBV28	TRBD2	TGTGCCAGCAGCCCCCCCGCGGGGGAAGAGACCCAGTACTTC	CASSPPAGEETQYF
-	TRBJ1-1	TRBV27	-	TGTGCCAGCAATCCCTGGACAGTTCCTTACACTGAAGCTTTCTTT	CASNPWTVPYTEAFF
-	TRBJ1-1	TRBV5-6	-	TGTGCCAGCAGCTTGGCGGCTGAAGCTTTCTTT	CASSLAAEAFF
-	TRBJ1-3	TRBV7-7	-	TGTGCTAGCAGCTTAGGTCGGGATTCATCTGGAAACACCATATATTTT	CASSLGRDSSGNTIYF
-	TRBJ1-2	TRBV2	-	TGTGCCAGCAGTGACCCAGGGTCTTTTAACTATGGCTACACCTTC	CASSDPGSFNYGYTF
-	TRBJ2-1	TRBV2	-	TGTGCCAGCAGTGAGATAGGGGTTGAGCAGTTCTTC	CASSEIGVEQFF
-	TRBJ2-1	TRBV15	TRBD1	TGTGCCACCAGCAGATTGGGACAGGGGTACAATGAGCAGTTCTTC	CATSRLGQGYNEQFF
-	TRBJ1-5	TRBV4-1	-	TGCGCCAGCAGCCAAGCTGACAGTAGCAATCAGCCCCAGCATTTT	CASSQADSSNQPQHF
-	TRBJ2-1	TRBV28	TRBD2	TGTGCCAGCAGCCTCCTAGGGGAGTTAGCGGGGGGGTACAATGAGCAGTTCTTC	CASSLLGELAGGYNEQFF
-	TRBJ2-1	TRBV20-1	-	TGCAGTGCTACGGGCAATGAGCAGTTCTTC	CSATGNEQFF
-	TRBJ1-1	TRBV10-1	-	TGCGCCAGCAGGAGACAGGAAAAAGGGGGCACTGAAGCTTTCTTT	CASRRQEKGGTEAFF
-	TRBJ1-2	TRBV5-4	-	TGTGCCAGTGGAATGGACTCCTCATCCGGCTACACCTTC	CASGMDSSSGYTF
once	TRBJ2-7	TRBV7-2	TRBD1	TGTGCCAGCAGCTCTCAGACAGGGGGCGGCTACGAGCAGTACTTC	CASSSQTGGGYEQYF
-	TRBJ2-3	TRBV4-2	TRBD1	TGTGCCAGCAGCCAGGGAACCGGGACAGGGAGCACAGATACGCAGTATTTT	CASSQGTGTGSTDTQYF
-	TRBJ2-2	TRBV5-6	TRBD2	TGTGCCAGCAGCCGGCGGGGGGGGGCCGCTTTAAACACCGGGGAGCTGTTTTTT	CASSRRGGAALNTGELFF
once	TRBJ1-1	TRBV27	-	TGTGCCAGCAGTTTAGTTTCAGGTGAAGCTTTCTTT	CASSLVSGEAFF